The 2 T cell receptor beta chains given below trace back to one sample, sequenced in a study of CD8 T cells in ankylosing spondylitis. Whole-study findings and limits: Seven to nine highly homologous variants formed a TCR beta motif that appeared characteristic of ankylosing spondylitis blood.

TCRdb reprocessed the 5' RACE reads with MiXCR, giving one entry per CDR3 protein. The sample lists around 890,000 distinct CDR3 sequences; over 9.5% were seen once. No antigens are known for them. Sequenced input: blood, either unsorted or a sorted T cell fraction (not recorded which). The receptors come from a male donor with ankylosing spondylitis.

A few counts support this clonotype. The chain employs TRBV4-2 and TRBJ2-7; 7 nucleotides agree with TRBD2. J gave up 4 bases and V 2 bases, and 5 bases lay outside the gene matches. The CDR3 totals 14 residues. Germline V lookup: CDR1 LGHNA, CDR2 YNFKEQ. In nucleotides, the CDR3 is TGTGCCAGCAGCCAATGGGGGGGTCTTTACGAGCAGTACTTC. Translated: CASSQWGGLYEQYF.

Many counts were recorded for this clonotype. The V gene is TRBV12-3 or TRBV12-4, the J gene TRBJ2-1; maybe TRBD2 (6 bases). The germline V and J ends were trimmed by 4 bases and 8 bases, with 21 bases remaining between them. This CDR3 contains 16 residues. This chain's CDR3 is CASSSPASHWGDEQFF. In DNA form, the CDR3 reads TGTGCCAGCAGTTCCCCGGCCTCTCATTGGGGGGATGAGCAGTTCTTC.